This is a list of T cell receptor beta chains from one sample in a study of Ad26.COV2.S vaccination and SARS-CoV-2 variants. Produced via immunoSEQ multiplex PCR; TCRdb's table is partial and in-frame only. The sample lists 350,000 to 400,000 clones; approximately 90% were seen once. Sequences were derived from peripheral blood, sampled in a trial of Ad26.COV2.S vaccine versus placebo. These receptor sequences come from a person between 18 and 65 years old who received the Ad26.COV2.S COVID-19 vaccine or a placebo. CDR3s include the opening cysteine and the closing phenylalanine or tryptophan. D genes are given only for firm matches.

CDR3 protein: CASSLGTANTEAFF
CDR3 DNA: TGTGCCAGCAGCTTGGGGACAGCGAACACTGAAGCTTTCTTT
D gene: -
J gene: TRBJ1-1
V gene: TRBV5-5

CDR3 protein: CASSLVGTGGQYEQYF
CDR3 DNA: TGTGCCAGCAGTCTAGTAGGGACAGGGGGTCAGTACGAGCAGTACTTC
D gene: TRBD1
J gene: TRBJ2-7
V gene: TRBV27

CDR3 protein: CASSPGGAQETQYF
CDR3 DNA: TGTGCCAGCAGCCCTGGGGGGGCACAAGAGACCCAGTACTTC
D gene: -
J gene: TRBJ2-5
V gene: TRBV11-3

CDR3 protein: CASSFPGLAGGYYEQYF
CDR3 DNA: TGTGCCAGCAGCTTCCCGGGACTAGCGGGAGGGTACTACGAGCAGTACTTC
D gene: TRBD2
J gene: TRBJ2-7
V gene: TRBV5-8

CDR3 protein: CASSLTSLNYEQYF
CDR3 DNA: TGTGCCAGCAGCTTAACTAGCCTGAACTACGAGCAGTACTTC
D gene: -
J gene: TRBJ2-7
V gene: TRBV11-3

CDR3 protein: CASSMTSGREEQYF
CDR3 DNA: TGTGCCAGCAGCATGACTAGCGGGAGGGAAGAGCAGTACTTC
D gene: TRBD2
J gene: TRBJ2-7
V gene: TRBV7-2

CDR3 protein: CASSLGGVEKLFF
CDR3 DNA: TGTGCCAGCAGTTTAGGGGGGGTTGAAAAACTGTTTTTT
D gene: -
J gene: TRBJ1-4
V gene: TRBV28

CDR3 protein: CASSQVGGNEQFF
CDR3 DNA: TGTGCCAGCAGCCAAGTAGGGGGAAATGAGCAGTTCTTC
D gene: -
J gene: TRBJ2-1
V gene: TRBV3-1/TRBV3-2

CDR3 protein: CASSPTGNYGYTF
CDR3 DNA: TGTGCCAGCTCTCCGACAGGCAACTATGGCTACACCTTC
D gene: -
J gene: TRBJ1-2
V gene: TRBV6-5

CDR3 protein: CASSQSSRVIEKLFF
CDR3 DNA: TGTGCCAGCAGCCAAAGTTCGAGGGTAATTGAAAAACTGTTTTTT
D gene: -
J gene: TRBJ1-4
V gene: TRBV3-1/TRBV3-2